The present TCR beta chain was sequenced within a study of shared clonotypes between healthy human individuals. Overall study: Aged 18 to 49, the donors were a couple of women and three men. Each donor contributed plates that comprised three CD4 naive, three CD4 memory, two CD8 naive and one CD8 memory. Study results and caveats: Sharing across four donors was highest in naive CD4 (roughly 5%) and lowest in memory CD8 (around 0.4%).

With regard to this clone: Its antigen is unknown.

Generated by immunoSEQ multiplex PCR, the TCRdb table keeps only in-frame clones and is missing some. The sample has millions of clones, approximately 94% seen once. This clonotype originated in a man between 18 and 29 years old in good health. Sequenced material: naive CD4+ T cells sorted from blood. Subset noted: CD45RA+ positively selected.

The CDR3 region is CASSGTSGAGGSSYEQYF. The CDR3 DNA sequence: TGTGCCAGCAGCGGTACGTCGGGAGCGGGGGGCAGCTCCTACGAGCAGTACTTC. This chain joins TRBV9 and TRBJ2-7; TRBD2 matches 9 bases. With V trimmed by 3 bases and J by 0 bases, 13 bases remained unmatched. CDR1 SGDLS and CDR2 YYNGEE come from the germline V gene. The CDR3 contains 18 residues.